One sample yielded the 30 T cell receptor beta chains listed below, sequenced in a study of breast tumors, draining lymph nodes, adjacent tissues. One entry per CDR3 protein, called by TCRdb with MiXCR from the multiplex PCR reads. This repertoire shows 15,000 to 20,000 distinct CDR3 sequences, roughly 43% found once; its top ten account for about a fifth. Source material: breast tumor tissue. All receptors derive from a female donor with breast cancer. Some clones in this sample may be carry-over from other donors' samples.

This clonotype was seen repeatedly, ten times or more. V and J are TRBV10-3 and TRBJ2-7; 7 positions match TRBD1. V shed 0 bases and J 2 bases; nucleotides not matched to a gene: 1. CDR1 is ENHRY, CDR2 SYGVKD, per germline. The CDR3 covers 14 residues. The CDR3 spells CAISESTGTYEQYF. The DNA of the CDR3 is TGTGCCATCAGTGAGTCGACAGGGACCTACGAGCAGTACTTC.

A remark on this clonotype: No conserved phenylalanine or tryptophan ends this CDR3, so it is likely a read error. J is TRBJ2-7 and V is TRBV18, with a weak D call TRBD2 (7 bases). Germline CDR1 is KGHSH and CDR2 is LQKENI. Trimming stripped 6 bases from V and 0 bases from J, with 18 bases between. The CDR3 is 16 residues long. CDR3 in amino acids: CASSFARRGASYEQYS. The CDR3 coding sequence is TGTGCCAGCTCCTTTGCCCGACGGGGGGCCTCCTACGAGCAGTACTCC.

This clonotype showed up many times. This rearrangement joins TRBV5-1 to TRBJ1-3; D gene ambiguous. From germline, CDR1 is SGHRS and CDR2 YFSETQ. This CDR3 has 16 residues. Trimming shortened V by 1 base and J by 0 bases, and 11 bases separated the two germline ends. The CDR3 nucleotides are TGCGCCAGCAGCTTGAATTTCCGGAGCTCTGGAAACACCATATATTTT. It specifies CASSLNFRSSGNTIYF.

The rearrangement uses TRBV6-5 and TRBJ1-2, with D tentatively TRBD1 (5 bases). CDR3 length equals 14 residues. From germline, CDR1 is MNHEY and CDR2 SVGAGI. The germline V and J ends were trimmed by 10 bases and 3 bases, with 18 bases remaining between them. This CDR3 reads CANGSGVWDYGYTF. The CDR3 coding sequence is TGTGCCAACGGTTCGGGGGTATGGGACTATGGCTACACCTTC.

This clonotype has ten or more counts. The J gene is TRBJ2-3, the V gene TRBV18, with 7 positions matching TRBD2. Trimming took 0 bases from V and 11 from J; bases not matched to a gene: 5. The CDR3 has 13 residues. CDR1 KGHSH and CDR2 LQKENI come from the germline V gene. This CDR3 reads CASSPPSGREQYF. The CDR3 DNA follows: TGTGCCAGCTCACCACCCTCAGGGAGGGAGCAGTATTTT.

This clonotype was recorded many times. This sequence may be a read error, since a much larger clone differs from it by one base. The chain employs TRBV12-3 or TRBV12-4 and TRBJ1-5; D is unclear. V shed 3 bases and J shed 1 base, with 7 bases lying between them. The CDR3 is made up of 14 amino acids. The CDR3, as DNA: TGTGCCAGCAGTTTCGGGGTCAGCAATCAGCCCCAGCATTTT. This sequence encodes CASSFGVSNQPQHF.

This clonotype was found many times. The chain uses TRBV20-1 and TRBJ2-4; 7 bases are shared with TRBD2. Trimming cost V 7 bases and J 4 bases; bases outside gene matches: 4. The CDR3 covers 12 residues. CDR1 is DFQATT and CDR2 is SNEGSKA in the germline V gene (reference sequence). CDR3 sequence: CSGTAGKNIQYF. CDR3 nucleotides: TGCAGTGGTACAGCGGGAAAAAACATTCAGTACTTC.

Ten or more counts support this clonotype. The rearrangement joins TRBV6-5 to TRBJ2-6; D gene uncertain. Per germline, CDR1 MNHEY and CDR2 SVGAGI. The CDR3 length is 15 residues. V dropped 5 bases and J dropped 10 bases, with 18 bases sitting between them. CDR3: CASSHTPDRPNVLTF. Here the CDR3 DNA reads TGTGCCAGCAGTCACACGCCGGACCGACCTAACGTCCTGACTTTC.

CDR3 region: CASSHLFDLPDRETQYF. The CDR3, as DNA: TGTGCCAGCAGCCATTTATTCGACCTACCCGATAGGGAGACCCAGTACTTC. The rearrangement uses TRBV3-2 and TRBJ2-5; the tabulated D call, TRBD2, remains unverified against the DNA. TRBV3-2 is a documented pseudogene. This CDR3 region has 17 residues.

A remark on this clonotype: One end of the junction is discordant with germline, which a read error may explain. The chain carries TRBV20-1 and TRBJ2-5, with 10 bases that match TRBD2. CDR3 length: 19 amino acids. Per germline, CDR1 DFQATT and CDR2 SNEGSKA (reference sequence). DNA of the CDR3: TGCAGTGCGGTGCTCTCGGGGCTAGCGGGAGACGGGGGACAAGAGACCCCGTACTTC. It is translated as CSAVLSGLAGDGGQETPYF.

Concerning this clonotype: An end of the junction does not agree with germline; a read error may underlie this. V is TRBV11-3 and J is TRBJ2-3; 7 bases map to TRBD2. Germline V gives CDR1 SGHNT, CDR2 YENEEA. This CDR3 has 14 residues. The CDR3 DNA reads TGTGCCAGCGGCTTAGCGGGTCGCACAGATACGCGGTATTTT. Translating it yields CASGLAGRTDTRYF.

This clonotype has a count of ten or more. The chain recombines TRBV29-1 with TRBJ1-4; the match to TRBD1 covers 7 bases. The trim removed 5 bases at V and 6 bases at J, leaving 12 bases unmatched. CDR1 and CDR2 (germline): SQVTM, ANQGSEA. The CDR3 has 15 amino acids. CDR3 sequence: CSVQTGVVLDEKLFF. The CDR3 DNA sequence: TGCAGCGTTCAAACAGGGGTCGTGTTAGATGAAAAACTGTTTTTT.

Many counts were recorded for this clonotype. CDR3: CASNKRSSTDTQYF. The DNA of the CDR3 is TGTGCCAGTAACAAGCGTTCCAGCACAGATACGCAGTATTTT. This chain uses TRBV19 with TRBJ2-3; D ambiguous. With 7 bases removed from V and 0 bases from J, the gap between germline ends came to 11 bases. Germline V CDR1 and CDR2: LNHDA, SQIVND (reference sequence). The CDR3 has 14 amino acids.

CDR3 in amino acids: CASSQVLAGGYEQFF. CDR3 nucleotides: TGCGCCAGCAGCCAAGTACTAGCGGGGGGATATGAGCAGTTCTTC. This rearrangement joins TRBV4-3 to TRBJ2-1; 12 bases fit TRBD2. This CDR3 is built from 15 residues. V lost 1 base to trimming and J lost 8 bases; unmatched junction nucleotides: 3. The germline CDR1 and CDR2 sequences are LGHNA and YSLEER.

This clonotype has ten or more counts. J is TRBJ2-2 and V is TRBV18; TRBD1 matches at 7 bases. Germline trimming cut 0 bases from V and 2 bases from J; bases unmatched to any gene: 3. The CDR3 covers 16 residues. Germline CDR1 reads KGHSH; CDR2 reads LQKENI. DNA of the CDR3: TGTGCCAGCTCACCACCGAACAGGGGAAACACCGGGGAGCTGTTTTTT. Translating gives CASSPPNRGNTGELFF.

The V and J genes are TRBV10-2 and TRBJ2-7; 14 bases fit TRBD2. J lost 3 bases, V lost 0 bases, and 4 bases had no gene match. CDR3 length: 17 amino acids. Looked up from germline, CDR1 is WSHSY and CDR2 is SAAADI. CDR3 amino acids: CASSESGTSGRDYEQYF. DNA for the CDR3: TGCGCCAGCAGTGAGTCGGGGACTAGCGGGAGAGACTACGAGCAGTACTTC.

By sample fraction, this clonotype is medium-sized. This rearrangement joins TRBV5-1 to TRBJ2-3; D gene unclear. The CDR3 sequence is 12 residues long. The V gene lost 2 bases and the J gene lost 4 bases, with 5 bases spanning the gap. Germline CDR1 SGHRS, CDR2 YFSETQ. CDR3 region: CASSFVPDTQYF. Here the CDR3 DNA reads TGCGCCAGCAGCTTTGTCCCAGATACGCAGTATTTT.

The J gene is TRBJ2-1, the V gene TRBV12-3 or TRBV12-4; D unresolved. V shed 5 bases and J shed 6 bases, with 14 bases lying between them. This CDR3 contains 14 residues. The CDR3 region is CASSTAGLLNEQFF. Written as DNA, the CDR3 is TGTGCCAGCAGTACCGCCGGGCTACTCAATGAGCAGTTCTTC.

The chain joins TRBV12-3 or TRBV12-4 to TRBJ1-2; D perhaps matches TRBD1 (5 bases). The CDR3 runs 11 residues. Trimming took off 8 bases at V and 4 bases at J, with 8 bases between the two ends. CDR3 DNA sequence: TGTGCCAGCTCCGGGGGCTATGGCTACACCTTC. Translation: CASSGGYGYTF.

This clonotype has a count of ten or more. The chain combines TRBV27 with TRBJ2-6; unclear D gene. The CDR3 spans 15 residues. V lost 10 bases and J lost 1, with 14 bases in between. Per germline, CDR1 MNHEY and CDR2 SMNVEV (reference sequence). The CDR3 bases are TGTGCCACCATGGCTTTAGGTTCTGGGGCCAACGTCCTGACTTTC. Translated, it gives CATMALGSGANVLTF.

In this sample, this clonotype turned up many times. The gene calls are TRBV6-4 and TRBJ2-2, with D perhaps TRBD1 (6 bases). The germline V and J ends were trimmed by 0 bases and 7 bases, with 6 bases remaining between them. This CDR3 has 13 amino acids. Germline V lookup: CDR1 MRHNA, CDR2 SNTAGT. The CDR3, as DNA: TGTGCCAGCAGTGACTCGGACAGCGGGGAGCTGTTTTTT. It specifies CASSDSDSGELFF.

Many counts were recorded for this clonotype. The chain carries TRBV25-1 and TRBJ1-4; D unresolved. The germline V gene has CDR1 MGHDK and CDR2 SYGVNS. The CDR3 contains 13 residues. V shed 1 base and J shed 4 bases, with 4 bases lying between them. The CDR3 spells CASSEWGNEKLFF. In nucleotides, the CDR3 is TGTGCCAGCAGTGAATGGGGTAATGAAAAACTGTTTTTT.

This rearrangement joins TRBV7-3 to TRBJ2-1; TRBD2 aligns across 8 bases. The length of the CDR3 is 18 residues. The V gene end was trimmed by 4 bases and the J gene end by 6 bases; junction bases not matched to a gene: 17. CDR1 is SGHTA, CDR2 FQGTGA, per germline. CDR3 amino acids: CASSSGLGDTGGGNEQFF. The CDR3 region has the DNA TGTGCCAGCAGCTCGGGACTAGGGGACACCGGGGGTGGCAATGAGCAGTTCTTC.

V and J are TRBV2 and TRBJ1-4; perhaps TRBD1 as D (5 bases). V was clipped by 3 bases and J by 7 bases, with 15 bases between them. Per germline, CDR1 SNHLY and CDR2 FYNNEI. This CDR3 region has 15 residues. The CDR3: CASSDDRDYGEKLFF. The CDR3 DNA reads TGTGCCAGCAGTGATGATCGGGACTATGGTGAAAAACTGTTTTTT.

This clonotype was recorded many times. The V call is TRBV6-2 or TRBV6-3, the J call TRBJ2-7, with 7 bases that match TRBD1. Per germline, CDR1 MNHEY and CDR2 SVGEGT. This CDR3 contains 14 residues. The V segment lost 7 bases and the J segment 2 bases; nucleotides outside the gene matches: 8. CDR3 loop: CASTGTVRTYEQYF. The CDR3 DNA reads TGTGCCAGCACCGGGACAGTTCGTACCTACGAGCAGTACTTC.

The chain links TRBV10-2 to TRBJ2-3; D is perhaps TRBD2 (6 bases). The CDR3 spans 16 residues. Trimming stripped 8 bases from V and 0 bases from J, with 18 bases between. Germline V gene lookup returns CDR1 WSHSY and CDR2 SAAADI. The CDR3, as DNA: TGCGCCAGCGGAGGGGCGGGAAAAATTAGCACAGATACGCAGTATTTT. It yields the protein CASGGAGKISTDTQYF.

This clonotype was detected ten times or more. V is TRBV6-4 and J is TRBJ2-2; D is unresolved. This CDR3 contains 13 residues. CDR1 is MRHNA and CDR2 is SNTAGT in the germline V gene. Trimming took 4 bases from V and 3 from J, leaving 6 bases between them. CDR3 sequence reads: CASSGQDTGELFF. For the CDR3, the DNA is TGTGCCAGCAGTGGTCAGGACACCGGGGAGCTGTTTTTT.

In its sample, this clonotype was seen many times. This rearrangement joins TRBV15 to TRBJ2-2; D remains unclear. Germline V gene sequence: CDR1 LNHNV, CDR2 YYDKDF (reference sequence). Trimming took off 6 bases at V and 0 bases at J, with 11 bases between the two ends. This CDR3 contains 15 residues. DNA of the CDR3: TGTGCCACCAGGAGCATATTCGCGAACACCGGGGAGCTGTTTTTT. Protein product: CATRSIFANTGELFF.

This clonotype was counted many times. The rearrangement uses TRBV12-3 or TRBV12-4 and TRBJ2-1; 10 nucleotides agree with TRBD1. After removal of 6 bases from V and 6 bases from J, the junction contained 17 bases not matched to a gene. The CDR3 spans 18 residues. The CDR3 spells CASSPETGGLRTVNEQFF. The CDR3 DNA is TGTGCCAGCAGCCCTGAGACAGGGGGCTTACGGACCGTCAATGAGCAGTTCTTC.

In the case of this clonotype: The germline gene is not matched at one end of the junction; a read error may be the cause. This chain connects TRBV7-9 to TRBJ2-7; tentatively, D is TRBD1 or TRBD2 (6 bases each). CDR1 and CDR2 from the germline V gene are SEHNR and FQNEAQ (reference sequence). CDR3 size: 14 residues. In nucleotides, the CDR3 is TGTGCCAGCAGCTCAGGGGAGGATTCCTTCGAGCAGTACTTC. Translation: CASSSGEDSFEQYF.